The following is a T cell receptor (beta chain) sequence with its context. The antigen is unknown. The CDR3 has 15 amino acids. Germline V gives CDR1 SGHRS, CDR2 YFSETQ. V lost 0 bases and J 0 bases, leaving 10 bases between the germline ends. Stated time point: pre-reinfection, 55 to 20 weeks before reinfection detection. TCR sequencing was done directly ex vivo on sorted cells, without expansion in vitro. Total naive CD8 T cells were sorted as viable CD3+ CD8+ CD45RO- cells from two donors. TCRdb's table, derived via immunoSEQ multiplex PCR, lists solely in-frame clones and lacks some. The table shows just over 50,000 clones, with around 92% occurring only once. This specimen comes from a study of memory CD8 T cells in hepatitis C reinfection. At the level of the study: Chronic HCV followed reinfection in a couple of donors who cleared primary infection. A positive HCV RNA test after two negatives ≥60 days apart defined reinfection. Study-wide results and limits: About 5 donors were too few for definitive public clonotype conclusions.

The rearrangement joins TRBV5-1 to TRBJ2-7; the D gene is possibly TRBD1 (5 bases). Input material: naive CD8+ T cells sorted from blood. The TCR originated in a man aged 18 to 29 with hepatitis C virus infection. The CDR3 spells CASSLGPQGSYEQYF. The CDR3 coding sequence is TGCGCCAGCAGCTTGGGCCCCCAGGGCTCCTACGAGCAGTACTTC. Combining the CDR3 with reference TRBV5-1 and TRBJ2-7 gives the whole variable domain KAGVTQTPRYLIKTRGQQVTLSCSPISGHRSVSWYQQTPGQGLQFLFEYFSETQRNKGNFPGRFSGRQFSNSRSEMNVSTLELGDSALYLCASSLGPQGSYEQYFGPGTRLTVT.